This T cell receptor beta chain appears in the sequencing data of a study of blood T cell repertoires in COVID-19. Turning to the study itself: Samples taken during acute and convalescent COVID-19 were collected in the United States, Italy and Spain. T cells, B-cell-depleted T cells, or PBMCs provided the cDNA or gDNA that served as material.

The CDR3 is 18 residues long. As originally analysed: By means of reference gene primer amplification, nucleated cell counts were estimated. Produced via immunoSEQ multiplex PCR; TCRdb's table is partial and in-frame only. Clone size and the V and J calls come from that table; the DNA yielded D and trimming. The sample carries 150,000 or so clones, approximately 83% recorded once. This clonotype was obtained from a human donor in a cohort sampled during active COVID-19. The genes are TRBV21-1 and TRBJ2-4; the table's D call TRBD2 went unverified against the DNA. TRBV21-1 is shown as a pseudogene. The sample taken for sequencing was peripheral blood. Here the CDR3 reads CASSKIGGRKIAKNIQYF. For the CDR3, the DNA is TGTGCCAGCAGCAAAATAGGTGGGAGGAAAATAGCCAAAAACATTCAGTACTTC.